The following is a T cell receptor beta chain sequence with its context. Its antigen is currently unknown. Patients had blood sampled at baseline and again on cycle 4 day 1 and cycle 7 day 1. This record belongs to a study of OX40 agonist ivuxolimab in advanced cancers. General study results and limits: Circulating CD4+ and CD8+ T cells showed clonal expansion by week 6 at 0.1 to 3.0 mg/kg.

V was pared by 1 base and J by 9 bases, with 10 bases between. The CDR3 spans 13 residues. The germline gives CDR1 LGHNA, CDR2 YNFKEQ. This table comes from immunoSEQ multiplex PCR, and its TCRdb copy is limited to in-frame clones, with some not included. Of about 72,000 clones listed, around nine tenths are singletons. The rearrangement uses TRBV4-2 and TRBJ2-1; D remains unclear. This receptor was identified in an adult with an advanced solid tumor such as melanoma, head and neck, liver or kidney cancer. The sample in question was CD4+ or CD8+ T cells sorted from blood, obtained in a trial of the OX40 agonist ivuxolimab. CDR3 sequence: CASSQGALGEQFF. The DNA of the CDR3 is TGTGCCAGCAGCCAAGGGGCGCTGGGTGAGCAGTTCTTC.